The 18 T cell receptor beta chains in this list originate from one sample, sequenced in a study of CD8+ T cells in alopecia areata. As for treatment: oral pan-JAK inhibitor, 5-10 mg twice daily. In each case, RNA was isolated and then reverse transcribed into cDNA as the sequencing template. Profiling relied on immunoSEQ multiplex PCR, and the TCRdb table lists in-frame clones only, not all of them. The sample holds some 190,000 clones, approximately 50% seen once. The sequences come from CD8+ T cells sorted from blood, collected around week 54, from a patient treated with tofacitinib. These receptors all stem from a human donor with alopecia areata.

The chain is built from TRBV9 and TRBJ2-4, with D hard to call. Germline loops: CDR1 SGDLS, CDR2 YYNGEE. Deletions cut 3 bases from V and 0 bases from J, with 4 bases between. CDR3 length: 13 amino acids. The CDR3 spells CASSGAAKNIQYF. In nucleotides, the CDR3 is TGTGCCAGCAGCGGGGCAGCCAAAAACATTCAGTACTTC.

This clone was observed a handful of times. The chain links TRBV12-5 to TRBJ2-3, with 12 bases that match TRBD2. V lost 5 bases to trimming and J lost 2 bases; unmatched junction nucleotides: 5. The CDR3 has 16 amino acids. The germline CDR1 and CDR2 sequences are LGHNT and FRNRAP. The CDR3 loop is CASGPGLAGFTDTQYF. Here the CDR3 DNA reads TGTGCTAGTGGTCCCGGACTAGCGGGGTTCACAGATACGCAGTATTTT.

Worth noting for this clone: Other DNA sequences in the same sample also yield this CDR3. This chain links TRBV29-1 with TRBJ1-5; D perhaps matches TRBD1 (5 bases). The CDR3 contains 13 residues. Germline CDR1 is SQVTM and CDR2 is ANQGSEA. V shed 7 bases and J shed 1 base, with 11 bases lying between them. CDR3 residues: CSAGGGSNQPQHF. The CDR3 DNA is TGCAGCGCCGGTGGGGGGAGCAATCAGCCCCAGCATTTT.

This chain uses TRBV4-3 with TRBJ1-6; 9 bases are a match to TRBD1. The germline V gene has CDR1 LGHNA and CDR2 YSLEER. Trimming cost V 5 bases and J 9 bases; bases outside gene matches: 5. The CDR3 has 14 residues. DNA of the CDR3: TGCGCCAGCAGCTCTAGACAGGGGGTTTCACCCCTCCACTTT. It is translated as CASSSRQGVSPLHF.

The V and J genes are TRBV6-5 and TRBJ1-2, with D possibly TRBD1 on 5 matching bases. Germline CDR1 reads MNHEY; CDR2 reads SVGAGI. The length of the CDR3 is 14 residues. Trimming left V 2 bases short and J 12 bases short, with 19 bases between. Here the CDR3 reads CASSYPYPGGIDTF. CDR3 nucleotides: TGTGCCAGCAGTTACCCGTACCCCGGGGGAATAGACACCTTC.

CDR3 loop: CASSQDGGLAGEQYF. In DNA, the CDR3 is TGTGCCAGCAGCCAAGATGGGGGACTAGCGGGGGAGCAGTACTTC. The rearrangement joins TRBV4-2 to TRBJ2-7; 13 bases line up with TRBD2. Looked up from germline, CDR1 is LGHNA and CDR2 is YNFKEQ. V lost 0 bases, J lost 7 bases, and 3 bases stayed unmatched. The CDR3 has 15 amino acids.

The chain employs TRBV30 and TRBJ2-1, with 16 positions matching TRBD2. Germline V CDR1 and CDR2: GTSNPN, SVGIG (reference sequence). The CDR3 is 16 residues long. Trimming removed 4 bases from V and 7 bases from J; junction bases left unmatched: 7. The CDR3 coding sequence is TGTGCCTGGATGGGACTAGCGGGGGGGCCCGGGAATGAGCAGTTCTTC. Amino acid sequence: CAWMGLAGGPGNEQFF.

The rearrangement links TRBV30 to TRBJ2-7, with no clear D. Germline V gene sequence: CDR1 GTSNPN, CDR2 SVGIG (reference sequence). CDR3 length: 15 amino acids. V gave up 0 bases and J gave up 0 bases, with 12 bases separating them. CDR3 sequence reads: CAWSVSGGGSYEQYF. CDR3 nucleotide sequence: TGTGCCTGGAGTGTATCCGGTGGCGGCTCCTACGAGCAGTACTTC.

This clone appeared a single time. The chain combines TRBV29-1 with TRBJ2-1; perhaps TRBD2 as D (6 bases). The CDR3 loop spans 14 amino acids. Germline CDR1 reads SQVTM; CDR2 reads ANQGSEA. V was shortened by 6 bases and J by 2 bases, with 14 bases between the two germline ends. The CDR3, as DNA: TGCAGCGTATTGTGGGGGGACGCCTACAATGAGCAGTTCTTC. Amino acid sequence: CSVLWGDAYNEQFF.

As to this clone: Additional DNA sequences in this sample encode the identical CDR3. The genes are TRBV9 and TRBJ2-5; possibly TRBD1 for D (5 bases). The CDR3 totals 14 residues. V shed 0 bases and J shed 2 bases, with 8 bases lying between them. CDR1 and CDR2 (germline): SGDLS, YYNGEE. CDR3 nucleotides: TGTGCCAGCAGCGTAGCAGGGCGTCAAGAGACCCAGTACTTC. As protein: CASSVAGRQETQYF.

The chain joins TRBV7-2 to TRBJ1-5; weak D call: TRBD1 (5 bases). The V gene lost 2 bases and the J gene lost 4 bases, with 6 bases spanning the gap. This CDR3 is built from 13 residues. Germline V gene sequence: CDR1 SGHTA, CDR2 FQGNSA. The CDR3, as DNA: TGTGCCAGCAGCTTAAGGGGAAATCAGCCCCAGCATTTT. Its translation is CASSLRGNQPQHF. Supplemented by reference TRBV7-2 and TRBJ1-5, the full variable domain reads GAGVSQSPSNKVTEKGKDVELRCDPISGHTALYWYRQSLGQGLEFLIYFQGNSAPDKSGLPSDRFSAERTGGSVSTLTIQRTQQEDSAVYLCASSLRGNQPQHFGDGTRLSIL.

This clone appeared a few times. CDR3 protein: CASSAPGEWETQYF. The CDR3, as DNA: TGTGCCAGCAGTGCACCGGGGGAATGGGAGACCCAGTACTTC. The genes are TRBV6-1 and TRBJ2-5; a weak D match, TRBD2 (6 bases). Germline lookup yields CDR1 MNHNS and CDR2 SASEGT. Trimming cost V 4 bases and J 5 bases, with 14 bases left between them. The length of the CDR3 is 14 residues.

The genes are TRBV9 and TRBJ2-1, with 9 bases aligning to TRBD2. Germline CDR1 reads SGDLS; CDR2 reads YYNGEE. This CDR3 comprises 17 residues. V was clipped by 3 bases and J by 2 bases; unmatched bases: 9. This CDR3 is CASSAKSGGFAYNEQFF. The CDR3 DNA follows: TGTGCCAGCAGCGCTAAGAGCGGGGGGTTCGCCTACAATGAGCAGTTCTTC.

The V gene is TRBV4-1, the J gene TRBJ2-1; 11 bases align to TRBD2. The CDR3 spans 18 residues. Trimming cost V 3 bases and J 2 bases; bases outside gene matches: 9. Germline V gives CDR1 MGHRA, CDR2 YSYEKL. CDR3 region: CASSQMVVAGGPYNEQFF. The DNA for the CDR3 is TGCGCCAGCAGCCAGATGGTGGTAGCGGGGGGGCCCTACAATGAGCAGTTCTTC.

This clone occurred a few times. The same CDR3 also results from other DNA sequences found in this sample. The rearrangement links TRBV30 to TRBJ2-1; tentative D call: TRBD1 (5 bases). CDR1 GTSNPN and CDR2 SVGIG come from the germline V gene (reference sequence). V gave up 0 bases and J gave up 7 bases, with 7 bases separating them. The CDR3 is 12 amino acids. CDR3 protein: CAWSVSGNEQFF. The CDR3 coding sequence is TGTGCCTGGAGTGTTTCAGGGAATGAGCAGTTCTTC.

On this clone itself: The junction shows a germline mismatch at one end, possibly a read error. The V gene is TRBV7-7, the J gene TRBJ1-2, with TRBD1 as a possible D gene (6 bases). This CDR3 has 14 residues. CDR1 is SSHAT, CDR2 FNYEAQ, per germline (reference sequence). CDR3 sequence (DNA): TGTGCTAGCAGCTTAGAACAGAGGGGGTATGGCTACACCTTC. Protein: CASSLEQRGYGYTF.

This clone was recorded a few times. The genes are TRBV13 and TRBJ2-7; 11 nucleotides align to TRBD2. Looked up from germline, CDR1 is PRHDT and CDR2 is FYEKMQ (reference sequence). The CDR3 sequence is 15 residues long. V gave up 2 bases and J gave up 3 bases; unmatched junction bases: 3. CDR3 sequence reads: CASSLLAGGNYEQYF. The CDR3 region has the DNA TGTGCCAGCAGCTTACTAGCGGGGGGCAACTACGAGCAGTACTTC.

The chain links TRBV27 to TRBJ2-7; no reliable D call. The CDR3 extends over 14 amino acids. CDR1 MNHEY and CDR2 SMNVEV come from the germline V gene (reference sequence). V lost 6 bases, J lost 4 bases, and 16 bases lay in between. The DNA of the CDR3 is TGTGCCAGCAGACGTGACGAGGCATTATACGAGCAGTACTTC. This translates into CASRRDEALYEQYF.